The 26 T cell receptor beta chains in this list originate from one sample, sequenced in a study of Graves' ophthalmopathy and Graves' hyperthyroidism (dated by TCRdb to the late 2010s). Sequencing used an Illumina HiSeq 2000. For repertoire sequencing, TCR beta CDR3 regions were amplified from RNA transcripts. The first round of RT-PCR was done with HTBI primers and the Qiagen OneStep RT-PCR kit, and was followed by a second round of multiplex PCR, then size selection and purification. TCRdb reanalyzed the raw reads on its own, using fastp at Q25 for trimming and MiXCR for clone calling, and kept in-frame beta chains. Identical CDR3 proteins give one entry, which carries the most common genes and DNA. Across this sample there are 600,000 to 950,000 distinct CDR3 sequences, with 40% seen only once. Jointly, the top ten make up 44% of the sample. Input material: peripheral blood. These receptors came from an adult man with Graves' ophthalmopathy.

The V gene is TRBV7-3, the J gene TRBJ2-5; D call uncertain. V was cut by 2 bases and J by 4 bases, with 14 bases left in between. The CDR3 is made up of 15 amino acids. Germline loops: CDR1 SGHTA, CDR2 FQGTGA. For the CDR3, the DNA is TGTGCCAGCAGCTTATCTCCTTCGGCCCCAGAGACCCAGTACTTC. As protein: CASSLSPSAPETQYF.

This sequence joins TRBV20-1 and TRBJ2-5, with 10 positions matching TRBD2. V gave up 2 bases and J gave up 5 bases; unmatched junction bases: 2. CDR1 and CDR2 (germline): DFQATT, SNEGSKA (reference sequence). This CDR3 has 13 residues. CDR3 DNA sequence: TGCAGTGCTAGAAATAGCGGGAGGGAGACCCAGTACTTC. Protein product: CSARNSGRETQYF.

This clonotype was detected many times. V and J are TRBV7-8 and TRBJ2-5; the D gene is possibly TRBD2 (7 bases). The V end was cut by 4 bases, the J end by 2 bases, with 20 bases between. This CDR3 has 17 amino acids. Germline V gene lookup returns CDR1 SGHVS and CDR2 FQNEAQ. CDR3 region: CASSYLGAGAQQETQYF. The CDR3, as DNA: TGTGCCAGCAGCTATCTCGGGGCGGGGGCCCAACAAGAGACCCAGTACTTC.

At least ten counts were recorded for this clonotype. The V and J genes are TRBV2 and TRBJ2-6, with D perhaps matching TRBD1 (6 bases). This CDR3 comprises 15 residues. The germline gives CDR1 SNHLY, CDR2 FYNNEI. V lost 8 bases and J lost 5, with 16 bases in between. CDR3 amino acids: CASGAPRGWANVLTF. In DNA form, the CDR3 reads TGTGCCAGCGGGGCACCAAGGGGGTGGGCCAACGTCCTGACTTTC.

This clonotype was detected only a few times. With a much larger clone just one base away, this may be a read error. The chain uses TRBV2 and TRBJ1-4, with 7 nucleotides matching TRBD1. Germline CDR1 SNHLY, CDR2 FYNNEI. CDR3 size: 14 residues. V shed 4 bases, J shed 7 bases, and the junction held 6 bases outside the gene matches. As DNA, the CDR3 is TGTGCCAGCAGTGGAGGGGGCGTTGGTGAAAAACTGTTTTTT. This encodes CASSGGGVGEKLFF.

V is TRBV10-3 and J is TRBJ2-7, with a weak D call TRBD2 (7 bases). This CDR3 comprises 18 residues. Germline V lookup: CDR1 ENHRY, CDR2 SYGVKD. V shed 0 bases and J shed 2 bases, with 20 bases lying between them. Here the CDR3 DNA reads TGTGCCATCAGTGAGTCGGAGGGGGGGCGTCTTGATCCCTACGAGCAGTACTTC. It yields the protein CAISESEGGRLDPYEQYF.

The rearrangement uses TRBV7-2 and TRBJ2-6, with 7 bases matching TRBD1. Germline CDR1 and CDR2: SGHTA and FQGNSA. The CDR3 loop spans 16 amino acids. V gave up 6 bases and J gave up 4 bases; unmatched junction bases: 9. The CDR3 spells CASRLKGATGANVLTF. DNA for the CDR3: TGTGCCAGCAGACTTAAGGGGGCCACGGGGGCCAACGTCCTGACTTTC. The full variable domain, rest sourced from reference TRBV7-2 and TRBJ2-6, is GAGVSQSPSNKVTEKGKDVELRCDPISGHTALYWYRQSLGQGLEFLIYFQGNSAPDKSGLPSDRFSAERTGGSVSTLTIQRTQQEDSAVYLCASRLKGATGANVLTFGAGSRLTVL.

The chain carries TRBV25-1 and TRBJ1-1; perhaps TRBD1 as D (6 bases). The V end was cut by 2 bases, the J end by 4 bases, with 14 bases between. The germline V gene encodes CDR1 MGHDK and CDR2 SYGVNS. There are 15 residues in the CDR3. The CDR3 DNA reads TGTGCCAGCAGTGAACAGGGACGGGGGCGCACTGAAGCTTTCTTT. Translated: CASSEQGRGRTEAFF.

V usage is TRBV20-1 and J usage is TRBJ2-7, with D perhaps TRBD2 (6 bases). The CDR3 is made up of 13 amino acids. The V gene's germline CDR1 is DFQATT and CDR2 SNEGSKA (reference sequence). V was trimmed by 8 bases and J by 2 bases, leaving 16 bases between them. CDR3 coding DNA: TGCAGTCGCAGCGGGCGACGTCCCTACGAGCAGTACTTC. Protein sequence: CSRSGRRPYEQYF.

The chain links TRBV29-1 to TRBJ1-4; D is possibly TRBD1 (5 bases). The CDR3 contains 13 residues. Germline assignment: CDR1 SQVTM and CDR2 ANQGSEA. The chain's CDR3 is CSTKGRTNEKLFF. Written as DNA, the CDR3 is TGCAGTACCAAGGGGAGAACTAATGAAAAACTGTTTTTT.

This clonotype has a count of ten or more. This chain uses TRBV19 with TRBJ1-1; 8 bases fit TRBD1. The germline CDR1 and CDR2 sequences are LNHDA and SQIVND (reference sequence). This CDR3 comprises 14 residues. V dropped 7 bases and J dropped 1; count of bases not matched to a gene: 5. DNA of the CDR3: TGTGCCAGTAAAGTAGGACAGGGGAACACTGAAGCTTTCTTT. Encoded protein: CASKVGQGNTEAFF.

The chain employs TRBV25-1 and TRBJ2-2; unclear D gene. Germline CDR1 reads MGHDK; CDR2 reads SYGVNS. V was trimmed by 5 bases and J by 3 bases, leaving 22 bases between them. The CDR3 extends over 18 amino acids. The CDR3 coding sequence is TGTGCCAGCAGTCTATTCCGGGCCCAGCTCTTAGACACCGGGGAGCTGTTTTTT. It specifies CASSLFRAQLLDTGELFF.

The chain combines TRBV20-1 with TRBJ1-5, with D unresolved. CDR1 and CDR2 (germline): DFQATT, SNEGSKA (reference sequence). The V end lost 3 bases, the J end lost 0 bases, and 9 bases lay between the germline ends. The CDR3 totals 14 residues. The chain's CDR3 is CSASSHYSNQPQHF. CDR3 sequence (DNA): TGCAGTGCTAGTTCGCATTATAGCAATCAGCCCCAGCATTTT.

The CDR3 region has the DNA TGTGCCAGCAGCTTAGCCTGGGACAGGGGCGCTGGGGCCAACGTCCTGACTTTC. It yields the protein CASSLAWDRGAGANVLTF. This chain joins TRBV7-2 and TRBJ2-6; 10 bases align to TRBD1. V shed 0 bases and J 2 bases; nucleotides not matched to a gene: 4. This CDR3 is built from 18 residues. Germline assignment: CDR1 SGHTA and CDR2 FQGNSA.

CDR3 region: CAISRTGDQGYTF. In DNA, the CDR3 is TGTGCCATCAGTCGGACAGGGGATCAAGGCTACACCTTC. The rearrangement links TRBV10-3 to TRBJ1-2, with TRBD1 identical over 9 bases. The V and J ends lost 5 bases and 8 bases, in that order; junction bases with no gene match: 6. The CDR3 is 13 amino acids. The germline V gene encodes CDR1 ENHRY and CDR2 SYGVKD.

Of note for this clonotype: This may come from a read error, since a much larger clone is one base off. The chain couples TRBV2 to TRBJ1-4; no clear D gene. Germline CDR1 SNHLY, CDR2 FYNNEI. Deletions cut 3 bases from V and 8 bases from J, with 13 bases between. The CDR3 contains 14 residues. The CDR3 DNA reads as TGTGCCAGCAGTGACAGCGGGTCTGGGGAAAAACTGTTTTTT. Its translation is CASSDSGSGEKLFF.

V and J are TRBV7-2 and TRBJ1-1; a possible D gene is TRBD1 (5 bases). The CDR3 length is 14 residues. Germline V lookup: CDR1 SGHTA, CDR2 FQGNSA. V was cut by 1 base and J by 4 bases, with 10 bases left in between. The CDR3 nucleotides read TGTGCCAGCAGCTTAGGAGGGGCCCTCACTGAAGCTTTCTTT. It encodes CASSLGGALTEAFF.

This clonotype has only a few counts. The V gene is TRBV7-9, the J gene TRBJ2-2, with 9 bases identical to TRBD1. Germline loops: CDR1 SEHNR, CDR2 FQNEAQ (reference sequence). Losses at the gene ends were 3 bases for V and 7 bases for J; bases not matched to a gene: 6. The CDR3 is made up of 15 amino acids. The CDR3: CASSLGRGQGGELFF. CDR3 DNA: TGTGCCAGCAGCTTGGGCAGGGGACAGGGCGGGGAGCTGTTTTTT.

In the case of this clonotype: This may be a read error: a much more frequent sequence differs by one nucleotide. This rearrangement joins TRBV11-1 to TRBJ1-2; D is unclear. CDR1 is SGHAT, CDR2 FQDESV, per germline (reference sequence). V lost 1 base, J lost 8 bases, and 11 bases lay in between. The CDR3 covers 13 residues. CDR3 sequence: CASSLVTYLGYTF. Here the CDR3 DNA reads TGTGCCAGCAGCTTAGTTACTTACCTGGGCTACACCTTC. The variable domain in full, with the rest retrieved from reference TRBV11-1 and TRBJ1-2, is EAEVAQSPRYKITEKSQAVAFWCDPISGHATLYWYRQILGQGPELLVQFQDESVVDDSQLPKDRFSAERLKGVDSTLKIQPAELGDSAMYLCASSLVTYLGYTFGSGTRLTVV.

This clonotype was recorded at least ten times. J is TRBJ1-2 and V is TRBV25-1; 8 bases are shared with TRBD1. CDR3 size: 15 residues. The trim removed 0 bases at V and 8 bases at J, leaving 8 bases unmatched. Germline-derived CDR1 and CDR2 are MGHDK and SYGVNS. The CDR3 loop is CASSEYRQGFQGYTF. DNA for the CDR3: TGTGCCAGCAGTGAATATAGACAGGGGTTTCAAGGCTACACCTTC.

The chain has TRBV20-1 and TRBJ2-7; TRBD1 matches 7 bases. The CDR3 has 13 amino acids. V trimming: 6 bases; J trimming: 1 base; junction bases outside the gene matches: 6. Germline V CDR1 and CDR2: DFQATT, SNEGSKA (reference sequence). The CDR3 here is CSATSTGSYEQYF. DNA of the CDR3: TGCAGTGCGACATCGACAGGGTCCTACGAGCAGTACTTC.

V gene TRBV6-1 combines with J gene TRBJ2-7; unclear D gene. Germline CDR1 and CDR2: MNHNS and SASEGT. V lost 1 base and J lost 0, with 7 bases in between. The CDR3 loop spans 14 amino acids. CDR3 DNA sequence: TGTGCCAGCAGTGAAGGACTGAACTCCTACGAGCAGTACTTC. Residues: CASSEGLNSYEQYF.

In the case of this clonotype: This sequence may be a read error, since a much larger clone differs from it by one base. V usage is TRBV19 and J usage is TRBJ1-5, with D perhaps TRBD1 (5 bases). V was clipped by 5 bases and J by 6 bases, with 14 bases between them. CDR1 and CDR2 (germline): LNHDA, SQIVND (reference sequence). CDR3 length equals 14 residues. CDR3 amino acids: CASSLPTGLQPQHF. The CDR3 DNA sequence: TGTGCCAGTAGTCTCCCGACGGGGCTTCAGCCCCAGCATTTT.

This sequence joins TRBV25-1 and TRBJ1-1; tentatively, D is TRBD1 (5 bases). From germline, CDR1 is MGHDK and CDR2 SYGVNS. V dropped 5 bases and J dropped 1 base, with 20 bases sitting between them. The CDR3 has 17 amino acids. In nucleotides, the CDR3 is TGTGCCAGCAGTTTGGCTGGGGGACCTTATTCGAACACTGAAGCTTTCTTT. It codes for CASSLAGGPYSNTEAFF.

This rearrangement joins TRBV24-1 to TRBJ1-5; TRBD1 agrees at 7 bases. The junction had 8 bases not matched to a gene; V was cut back by 4 bases and J by 6 bases. CDR1 and CDR2 (germline): KGHDR, SFDVKD. The CDR3 spans 15 residues. CDR3 in DNA: TGTGCCACCAGTGACCCCGACAGGGAGGGTCAGCCCCAGCATTTT. Its protein is CATSDPDREGQPQHF.

This clonotype was detected a few times. The chain employs TRBV20-1 and TRBJ1-5; no clear D. The CDR3 loop spans 15 amino acids. CDR1 is DFQATT and CDR2 is SNEGSKA in the germline V gene (reference sequence). Trimming took off 1 base at V and 0 bases at J, with 10 bases between the two ends. The CDR3 region is CSARAIGLSNQPQHF. The CDR3 DNA reads TGCAGTGCTAGAGCTATAGGTCTTAGCAATCAGCCCCAGCATTTT.